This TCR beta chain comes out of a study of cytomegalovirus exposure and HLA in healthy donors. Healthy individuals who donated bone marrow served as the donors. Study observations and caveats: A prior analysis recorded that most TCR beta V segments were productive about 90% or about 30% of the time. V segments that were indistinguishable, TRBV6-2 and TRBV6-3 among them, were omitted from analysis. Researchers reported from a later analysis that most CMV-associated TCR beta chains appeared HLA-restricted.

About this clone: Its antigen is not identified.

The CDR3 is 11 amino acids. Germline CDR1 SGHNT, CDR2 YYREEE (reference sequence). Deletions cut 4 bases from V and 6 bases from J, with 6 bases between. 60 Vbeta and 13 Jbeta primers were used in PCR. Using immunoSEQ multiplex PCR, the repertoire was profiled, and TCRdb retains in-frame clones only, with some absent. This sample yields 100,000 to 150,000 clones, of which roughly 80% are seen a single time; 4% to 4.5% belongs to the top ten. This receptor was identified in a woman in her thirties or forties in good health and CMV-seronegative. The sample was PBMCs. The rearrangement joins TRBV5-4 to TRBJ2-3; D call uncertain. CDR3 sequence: CASSPGDTQYF. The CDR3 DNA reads TGTGCCAGCAGCCCCGGGGATACGCAGTATTTT.